Below, 7 T cell receptor beta chains from the same sample are listed, as sequenced in a study of read filtering for tumor transcriptome and immune sequencing. Molecular barcoded adaptors covering alpha/delta and beta/gamma chains were used on approximately 440 ng RNA. Each CDR3 protein is one row after TCRdb ran MiXCR on the reads. The sample includes some 130,000 distinct CDR3 sequences, approximately 13% of them seen just once. The sample was a population of CD138-negative cells sorted from bone marrow. The receptors here all came from a donor aged 40 or over with multiple myeloma.

In this sample, this clonotype turned up many times. This chain uses TRBV29-1 with TRBJ1-1; 8 nucleotides align to TRBD1. There are 12 residues in the CDR3. Trimming cost V 5 bases and J 5 bases; bases outside gene matches: 4. Germline V CDR1 and CDR2: SQVTM, ANQGSEA. CDR3 amino acids: CSVHNRGTEAFF. The CDR3 region has the DNA TGCAGCGTTCACAACAGGGGGACTGAAGCTTTCTTT.

At least ten counts were recorded for this clonotype. The J gene is TRBJ2-1, the V gene TRBV20-1, with D unclear. Germline lookup yields CDR1 DFQATT and CDR2 SNEGSKA (reference sequence). With 3 bases removed from V and 7 bases from J, the gap between germline ends came to 7 bases. CDR3 length equals 11 residues. CDR3 amino acids: CSASGTNEQFF. The CDR3 region has the DNA TGCAGTGCTAGCGGTACGAATGAGCAGTTCTTC.

This clonotype was counted ten times or more. This chain joins TRBV7-2 and TRBJ1-1; TRBD1 matches 9 bases. This CDR3 has 18 residues. The germline CDR1 and CDR2 sequences are SGHTA and FQGNSA. J lost 0 bases, V lost 5 bases, and 13 bases had no gene match. CDR3 sequence (DNA): TGTGCCAGCAGCCCGGGGTCCGGGACAGGGAAAATGAACACTGAAGCTTTCTTT. Protein sequence: CASSPGSGTGKMNTEAFF.

This clonotype has a single count. A much larger clone lies one base from this, so it may be a read error. The chain combines TRBV11-2 with TRBJ2-7, with a tentative D call TRBD2 (5 bases). The V end was cut by 5 bases, the J end by 2 bases, with 16 bases between. The CDR3 consists of 15 residues. CDR1 is SGHAT and CDR2 is FQNNGV in the germline V gene. CDR3 in amino acids: CASSTVVGETYEQYF. The CDR3 DNA reads as TGTGCCAGCAGCACTGTAGTGGGAGAGACCTACGAGCAGTACTTC.

This clonotype was observed at least ten times. This rearrangement joins TRBV7-2 to TRBJ2-2, with 7 bases that match TRBD2. V dropped 5 bases and J dropped 1; count of bases not matched to a gene: 4. Germline V lookup: CDR1 SGHTA, CDR2 FQGNSA. The CDR3 loop spans 15 amino acids. Here the CDR3 reads CASSPQRGNTGELFF. CDR3 DNA sequence: TGTGCCAGCAGCCCCCAGCGGGGGAACACCGGGGAGCTGTTTTTT.

This clonotype was seen a few times. This may be a read error: a much more frequent sequence differs by one nucleotide. The conserved closing phenylalanine or tryptophan is absent in this CDR3, likely reflecting a read error. The gene calls are TRBV29-1 and TRBJ2-5; D may be TRBD1 or TRBD2 (5 bases each). The V gene lost 7 bases and the J gene lost 0 bases, with 9 bases spanning the gap. Germline V gene lookup returns CDR1 SQVTM and CDR2 ANQGSEA. The CDR3 extends over 12 amino acids. In DNA form, the CDR3 reads TGCAGCGCCGGGACCTACCAAGAGACCCAGTACCTC. This gives the protein CSAGTYQETQYL.

As regards this clonotype: A much larger clone differs from this one at a single base, so this may be a read error. The J gene is TRBJ1-1, the V gene TRBV4-2; no reliable D call. Germline V CDR1 and CDR2: LGHNA, YNFKEQ. This CDR3 spans 18 amino acids. CDR3 amino acids: CASSQDGSTRVLNTEASF. CDR3 nucleotide sequence: TGTGCCAGCAGCCAAGATGGTTCGACGAGGGTTTTAAACACTGAAGCTTCCTTT.